The TCR beta chain under discussion was sequenced for a study of cytomegalovirus exposure and HLA in healthy donors. The data were produced by immunoSEQ multiplex PCR, yet TCRdb's version contains in-frame clones alone and is incomplete. The table lists 150,000 or so clones, 85% to 90% of them singletons. Germline V gene sequence: CDR1 SGHTS, CDR2 YDEGEE. The CDR3 runs to 16 residues. J lost 1 base, V lost 5 bases, and 10 bases had no gene match. The receptor was isolated from a woman in her 30s in good health and CMV-seropositive. The rearrangement joins TRBV5-8 to TRBJ2-5, with 8 bases that match TRBD2. Sequencing was done on a sample of PBMCs. CDR3 in amino acids: CASSSGTRGAQETQYF. Here the CDR3 DNA reads TGTGCCAGCAGTTCCGGGACTAGGGGCGCCCAAGAGACCCAGTACTTC.